This entry concerns a single T cell receptor beta chain. There are 13 residues in the CDR3. V was trimmed by 7 bases and J by 7 bases, leaving 11 bases between them. The germline gives CDR1 MDHEN, CDR2 SYDVKM. Amplified TCR beta CDR3 regions derived from RNA transcripts. When the TCR CDR3 underwent first-round RT-PCR, the HTBI primer set was used. TCRdb analysed the multiplex PCR reads with MiXCR anew, one entry per CDR3 protein. The table records about 620,000 distinct CDR3 sequences, 15% to 20% of them present only once. This specimen comes from a study of T cells in Graves' hyperthyroidism and ophthalmopathy.

Sequenced input: blood. The chain has TRBV28 and TRBJ1-6; perhaps TRBD1 as D (5 bases). This receptor was taken from a woman in her 30s with Graves' hyperthyroidism. CDR3 DNA: TGTGCCAGCACCTTGGGGGGAAATTCACCCCTCCACTTT. Translation: CASTLGGNSPLHF.